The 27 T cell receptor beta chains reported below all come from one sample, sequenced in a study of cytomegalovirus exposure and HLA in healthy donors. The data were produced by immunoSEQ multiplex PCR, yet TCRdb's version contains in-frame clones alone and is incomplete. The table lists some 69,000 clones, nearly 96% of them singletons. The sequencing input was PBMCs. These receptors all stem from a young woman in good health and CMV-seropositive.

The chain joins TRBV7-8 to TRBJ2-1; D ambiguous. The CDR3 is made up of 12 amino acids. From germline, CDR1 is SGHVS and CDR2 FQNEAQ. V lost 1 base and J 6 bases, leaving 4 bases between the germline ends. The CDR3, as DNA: TGTGCCAGCAGCTTAGACGGCAATGAGCAGTTCTTC. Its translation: CASSLDGNEQFF.

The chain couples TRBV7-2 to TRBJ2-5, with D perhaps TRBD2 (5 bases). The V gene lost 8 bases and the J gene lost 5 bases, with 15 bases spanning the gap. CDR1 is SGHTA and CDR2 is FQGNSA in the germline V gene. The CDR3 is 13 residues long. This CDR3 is CASEFVGEETQYF. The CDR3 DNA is TGTGCCAGCGAATTCGTCGGGGAGGAGACCCAGTACTTC.

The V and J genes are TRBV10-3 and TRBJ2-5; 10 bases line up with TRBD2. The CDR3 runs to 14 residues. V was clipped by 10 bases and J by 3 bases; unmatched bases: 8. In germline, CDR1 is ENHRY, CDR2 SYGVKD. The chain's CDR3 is CATGGTSEEETQYF. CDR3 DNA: TGTGCCACCGGGGGGACTAGCGAGGAAGAGACCCAGTACTTC.

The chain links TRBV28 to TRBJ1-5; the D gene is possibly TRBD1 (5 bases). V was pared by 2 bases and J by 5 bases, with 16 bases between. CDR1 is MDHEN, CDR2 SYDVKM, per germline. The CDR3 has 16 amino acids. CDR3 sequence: CASSLGAGPNDQPQHF. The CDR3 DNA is TGTGCCAGCAGTTTAGGGGCGGGACCAAACGATCAGCCCCAGCATTTT.

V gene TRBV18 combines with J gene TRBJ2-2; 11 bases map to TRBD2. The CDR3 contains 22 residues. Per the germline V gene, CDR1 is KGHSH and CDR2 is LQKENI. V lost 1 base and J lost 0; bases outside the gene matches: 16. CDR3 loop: CASSPRRTGLAGGRANTGELFF. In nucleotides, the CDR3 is TGTGCCAGCTCACCACGCAGGACAGGCCTAGCGGGAGGTCGCGCGAACACCGGGGAGCTGTTTTTT.

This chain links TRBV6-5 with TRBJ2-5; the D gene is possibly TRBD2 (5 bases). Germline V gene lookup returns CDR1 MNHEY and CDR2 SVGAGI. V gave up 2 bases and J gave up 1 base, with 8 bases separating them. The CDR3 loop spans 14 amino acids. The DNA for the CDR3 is TGTGCCAGCAGTTACGTGGAGGCCCAAGAGACCCAGTACTTC. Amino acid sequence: CASSYVEAQETQYF.

This CDR3 is CASSMTGTGYSYEQYF. CDR3 sequence (DNA): TGTGCCAGTAGCATGACCGGGACAGGTTACTCCTACGAGCAGTACTTC. The chain joins TRBV19 to TRBJ2-7; 8 bases are shared with TRBD1. From germline, CDR1 is LNHDA and CDR2 SQIVND (reference sequence). This CDR3 is built from 16 residues. Trimming took 6 bases from V and 0 from J; bases not matched to a gene: 10.

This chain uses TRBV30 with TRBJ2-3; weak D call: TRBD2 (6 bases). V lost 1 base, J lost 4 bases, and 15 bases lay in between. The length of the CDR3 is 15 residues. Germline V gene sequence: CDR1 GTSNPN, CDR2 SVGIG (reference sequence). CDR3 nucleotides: TGTGCCTGGAGTGATTGGAGGGCCTCGGCAGATACGCAGTATTTT. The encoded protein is CAWSDWRASADTQYF.

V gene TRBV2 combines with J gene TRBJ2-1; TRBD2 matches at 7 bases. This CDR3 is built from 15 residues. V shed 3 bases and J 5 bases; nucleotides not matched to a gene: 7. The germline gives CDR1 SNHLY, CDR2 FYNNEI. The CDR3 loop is CASSEASGFNNEQFF. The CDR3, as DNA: TGTGCCAGCAGTGAGGCTAGCGGATTTAACAATGAGCAGTTCTTC.

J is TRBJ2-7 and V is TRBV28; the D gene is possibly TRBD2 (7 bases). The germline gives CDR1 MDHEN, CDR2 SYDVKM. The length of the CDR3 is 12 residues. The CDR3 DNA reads TGTGCAACCCGGGGGGCGACTAACGAGCAGTACTTC. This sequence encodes CATRGATNEQYF.

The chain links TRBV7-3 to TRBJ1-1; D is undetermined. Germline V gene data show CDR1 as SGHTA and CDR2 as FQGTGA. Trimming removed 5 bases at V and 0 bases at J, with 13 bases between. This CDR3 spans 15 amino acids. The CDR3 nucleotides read TGTGCCAGCAGCCCCCAAGCGACGGTGAACACTGAAGCTTTCTTT. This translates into CASSPQATVNTEAFF.

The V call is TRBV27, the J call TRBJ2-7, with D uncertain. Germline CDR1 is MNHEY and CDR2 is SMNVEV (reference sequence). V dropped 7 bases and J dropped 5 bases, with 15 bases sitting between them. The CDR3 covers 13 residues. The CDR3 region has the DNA TGTGCCAGCAATCCCAGGATCTCACACGAGCAGTACTTC. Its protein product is CASNPRISHEQYF.

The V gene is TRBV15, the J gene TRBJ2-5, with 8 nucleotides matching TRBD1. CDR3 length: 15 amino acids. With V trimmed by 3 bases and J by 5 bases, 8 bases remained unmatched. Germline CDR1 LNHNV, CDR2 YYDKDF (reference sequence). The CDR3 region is CATSRDMTGVETQYF. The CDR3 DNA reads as TGTGCCACCAGCAGGGACATGACAGGGGTGGAGACCCAGTACTTC.

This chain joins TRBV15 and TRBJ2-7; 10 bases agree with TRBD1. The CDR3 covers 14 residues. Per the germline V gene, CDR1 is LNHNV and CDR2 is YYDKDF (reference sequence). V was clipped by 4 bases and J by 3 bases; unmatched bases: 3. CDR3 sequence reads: CATSKTGGGYEQYF. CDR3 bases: TGTGCCACCAGCAAGACAGGGGGCGGCTACGAGCAGTACTTC.

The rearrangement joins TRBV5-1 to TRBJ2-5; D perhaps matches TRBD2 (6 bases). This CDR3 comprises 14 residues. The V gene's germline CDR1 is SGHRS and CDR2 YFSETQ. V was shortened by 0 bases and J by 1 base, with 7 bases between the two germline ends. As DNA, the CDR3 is TGCGCCAGCAGCTTGGCCGGGGGCCAAGAGACCCAGTACTTC. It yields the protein CASSLAGGQETQYF.

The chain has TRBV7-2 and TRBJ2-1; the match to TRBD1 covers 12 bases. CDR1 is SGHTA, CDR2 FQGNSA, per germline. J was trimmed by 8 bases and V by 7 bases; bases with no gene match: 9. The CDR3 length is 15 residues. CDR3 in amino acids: CASTHRDRGRDEQFF. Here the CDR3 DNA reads TGTGCCAGCACCCATCGGGACAGGGGGCGGGATGAGCAGTTCTTC.

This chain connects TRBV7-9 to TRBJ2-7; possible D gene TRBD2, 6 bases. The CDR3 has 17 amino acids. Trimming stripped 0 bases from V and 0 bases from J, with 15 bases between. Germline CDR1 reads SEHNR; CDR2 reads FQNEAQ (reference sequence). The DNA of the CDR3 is TGTGCCAGCAGCTTAGCACGTCGGACGGGAGACTCCTACGAGCAGTACTTC. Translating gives CASSLARRTGDSYEQYF.

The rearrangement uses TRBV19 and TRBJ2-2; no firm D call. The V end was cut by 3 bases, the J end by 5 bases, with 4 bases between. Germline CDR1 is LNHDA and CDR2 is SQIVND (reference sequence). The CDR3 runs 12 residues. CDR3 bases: TGTGCCAGTAGTATCCATACCGGGGAGCTGTTTTTT. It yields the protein CASSIHTGELFF.

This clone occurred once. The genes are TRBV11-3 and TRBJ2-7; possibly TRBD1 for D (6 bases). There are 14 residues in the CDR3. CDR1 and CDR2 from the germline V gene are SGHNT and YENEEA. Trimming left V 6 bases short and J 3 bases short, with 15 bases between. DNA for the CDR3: TGTGCCAGCAGTCCACAGGGTCTCGACTACGAGCAGTACTTC. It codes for CASSPQGLDYEQYF.

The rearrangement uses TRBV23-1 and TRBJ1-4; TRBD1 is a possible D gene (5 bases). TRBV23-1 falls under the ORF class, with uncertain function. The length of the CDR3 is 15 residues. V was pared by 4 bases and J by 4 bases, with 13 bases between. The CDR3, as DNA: TGCGCCAGCAGTCCCGCGGGGGGGTTTAATGAAAAACTGTTTTTT. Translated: CASSPAGGFNEKLFF.

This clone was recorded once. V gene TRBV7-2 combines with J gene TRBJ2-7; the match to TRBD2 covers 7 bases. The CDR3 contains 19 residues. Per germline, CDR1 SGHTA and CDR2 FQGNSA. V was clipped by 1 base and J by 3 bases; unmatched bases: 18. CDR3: CASSLVATGTMKKSYEQYF. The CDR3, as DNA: TGTGCCAGCAGCTTAGTGGCCACCGGGACTATGAAAAAAAGCTACGAGCAGTACTTC.

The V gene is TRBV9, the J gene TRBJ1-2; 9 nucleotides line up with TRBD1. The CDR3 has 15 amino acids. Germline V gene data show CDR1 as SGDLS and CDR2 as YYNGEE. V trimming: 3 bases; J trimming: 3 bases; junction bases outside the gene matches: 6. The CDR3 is CASSANRGHHYGYTF. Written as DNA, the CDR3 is TGTGCCAGCAGCGCGAACAGGGGGCACCACTATGGCTACACCTTC.

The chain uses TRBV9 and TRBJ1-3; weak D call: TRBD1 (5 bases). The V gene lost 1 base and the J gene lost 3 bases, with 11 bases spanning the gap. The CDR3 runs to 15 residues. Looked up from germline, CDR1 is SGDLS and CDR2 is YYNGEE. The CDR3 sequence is CASSVTTGGGNTIYF. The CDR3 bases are TGTGCCAGCAGCGTAACAACCGGGGGTGGAAACACCATATATTTT.

CDR3: CAWSAQGNYGYTF. CDR3 DNA: TGTGCCTGGAGTGCCCAGGGAAACTATGGCTACACCTTC. The V gene is TRBV30, the J gene TRBJ1-2, with a tentative D call TRBD1 (5 bases). The CDR3 runs 13 residues. CDR1 GTSNPN and CDR2 SVGIG come from the germline V gene (reference sequence). V was clipped by 1 base and J by 2 bases, with 8 bases between them.

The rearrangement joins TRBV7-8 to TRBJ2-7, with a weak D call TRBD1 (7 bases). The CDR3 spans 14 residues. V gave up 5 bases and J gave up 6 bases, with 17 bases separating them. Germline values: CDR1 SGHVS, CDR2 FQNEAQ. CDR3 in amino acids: CASSLRDSPGEQYF. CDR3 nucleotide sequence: TGTGCCAGCAGCCTGCGGGACAGCCCGGGCGAGCAGTACTTC.

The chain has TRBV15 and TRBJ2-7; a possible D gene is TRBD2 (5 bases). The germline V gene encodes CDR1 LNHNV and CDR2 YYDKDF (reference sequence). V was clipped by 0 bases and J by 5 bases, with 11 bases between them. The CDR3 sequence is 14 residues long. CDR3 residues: CATSRDNSRDEQYF. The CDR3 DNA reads TGTGCCACCAGCAGAGATAATTCGAGGGACGAGCAGTACTTC.

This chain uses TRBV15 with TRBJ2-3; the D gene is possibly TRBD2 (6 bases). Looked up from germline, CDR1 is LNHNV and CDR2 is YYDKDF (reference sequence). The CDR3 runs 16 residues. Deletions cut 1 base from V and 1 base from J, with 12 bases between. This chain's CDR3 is CATSRGASVGTDTQYF. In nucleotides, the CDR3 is TGTGCCACCAGCAGAGGGGCTAGCGTGGGCACAGATACGCAGTATTTT.